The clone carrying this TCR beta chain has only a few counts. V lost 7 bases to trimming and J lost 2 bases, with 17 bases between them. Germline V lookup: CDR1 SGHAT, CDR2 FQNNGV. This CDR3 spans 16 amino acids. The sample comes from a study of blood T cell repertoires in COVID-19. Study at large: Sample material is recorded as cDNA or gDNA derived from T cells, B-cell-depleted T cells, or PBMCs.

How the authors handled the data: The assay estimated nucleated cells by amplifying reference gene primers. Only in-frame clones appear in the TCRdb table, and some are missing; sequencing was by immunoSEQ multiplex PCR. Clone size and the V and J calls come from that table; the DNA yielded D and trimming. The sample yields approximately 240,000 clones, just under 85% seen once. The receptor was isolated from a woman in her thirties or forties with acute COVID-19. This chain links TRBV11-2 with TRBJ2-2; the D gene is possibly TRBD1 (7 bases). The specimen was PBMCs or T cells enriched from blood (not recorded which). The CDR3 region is CASTKWTGLNTGELFF. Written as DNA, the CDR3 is TGTGCCAGCACCAAGTGGACAGGACTAAACACCGGGGAGCTGTTTTTT.